This T cell receptor (beta chain) was found in a study of early T cells in non-severe SARS-CoV-2 infection. This clonotype was observed at least ten times. TCRdb re-called the 5' RACE reads with MiXCR, one entry per CDR3 protein. Here the sample spans tens of thousands of distinct CDR3 sequences, under 15% being singletons. This CDR3 spans 18 amino acids. V lost 4 bases, J lost 4 bases, and 13 bases stayed unmatched. Germline-derived CDR1 and CDR2 are MNHNS and SASEGT. The sample consisted of whole blood. This chain connects TRBV6-1 to TRBJ2-3; 11 bases are a match to TRBD1. This clonotype was sampled from an adult who was a healthcare worker with PCR-confirmed SARS-CoV-2 infection or an uninfected control (not recorded which). The CDR3 nucleotides read TGTGCCAGCAGTGTATGGACAGGGGGCTCTTCCGCACCAGATACGCAGTATTTT. Translating it yields CASSVWTGGSSAPDTQYF.